This T cell receptor (beta chain) was obtained from a study of quantifying T cell responses using KT2 cells. Across the whole study: RNA was reverse transcribed with TCR alpha and beta constant-region primers.

This clonotype was detected many times. CDR1 ENHRY and CDR2 SYGVKD come from the germline V gene. Trimming took 0 bases from V and 2 from J, leaving 8 bases between them. The CDR3 runs to 14 residues. A single-stranded UMI oligo with SP2 sequence was ligated to cDNA 3' ends. The first PCR ran roughly 4 cycles with an equimolar RC1.1 and RC1.2 beta primer mix. TCRdb reanalysed the UMI-ligation and nested PCR reads using MiXCR and keeps one entry per CDR3 protein. The table lists tens of thousands of distinct CDR3 sequences, roughly 8% of them singletons, with 15% to 18% in the top ten. This clonotype was obtained from a human donor. The sequenced sample was PBMCs spiked with cells of the T cell clone KT2. The rearrangement links TRBV10-3 to TRBJ2-7; a possible D gene is TRBD1 (5 bases). Written as DNA, the CDR3 is TGTGCCATCAGTGAGTCGGCAGGGACCTACGAGCAGTACTTC. This gives the protein CAISESAGTYEQYF.